Below, 18 T cell receptor beta chains from the same sample are listed, as sequenced in a study of T cell repertoires in cytomegalovirus infection. TCRdb reprocessed the reads with MiXCR, giving one entry per CDR3 protein. The sample lists about 920,000 distinct CDR3 sequences; about a third were seen once. These TCRs are of unknown antigen specificity. Sequenced material: cultured CD8+ T cells from PBMCs, taken from culture after CMV antigen stimulation. All receptors derive from a human donor in good health (CMV status not recorded). Some clones in this sample may be carry-over from other donors' samples.

This clonotype was recorded a few times. The V call is TRBV19, the J call TRBJ1-1; TRBD1 might be the D (6 bases). The germline V and J ends were trimmed by 5 bases and 8 bases, with 18 bases remaining between them. This CDR3 is built from 14 residues. Per germline, CDR1 LNHDA and CDR2 SQIVND (reference sequence). Here the CDR3 DNA reads TGTGCCAGTAGTCCTTTAGGGGGATACTCGGAAGCTTTCTTT. As protein: CASSPLGGYSEAFF.

This clonotype has only a few counts. The V and J genes are TRBV27 and TRBJ1-4; 7 bases align to TRBD1. The V and J ends lost 2 bases and 8 bases, in that order; junction bases with no gene match: 8. Germline loops: CDR1 MNHEY, CDR2 SMNVEV (reference sequence). The CDR3 is 15 amino acids. The CDR3 DNA reads TGTGCCAGCAGTTTACGTACAGGGGAGGGGGAAAAACTGTTTTTT. Protein product: CASSLRTGEGEKLFF.

This clonotype was found a few times. V gene TRBV12-3 or TRBV12-4 combines with J gene TRBJ1-1; D remains ambiguous. This CDR3 contains 15 residues. The V and J ends lost 2 bases and 0 bases respectively, with 10 bases between them. The CDR3 nucleotides read TGTGCCAGCAGTTTAATCCCCAAGATGAACACTGAAGCTTTCTTT. Protein sequence: CASSLIPKMNTEAFF.

J is TRBJ1-2 and V is TRBV28; weak D call: TRBD1 (6 bases). This CDR3 contains 16 residues. CDR1 is MDHEN, CDR2 SYDVKM, per germline. V lost 2 bases, J lost 3 bases, and 16 bases lay in between. CDR3 nucleotide sequence: TGTGCCAGCAGTTTAGGCAGGGGAGGACGTGACTATGGCTACACCTTC. Its translation is CASSLGRGGRDYGYTF.

This clonotype was detected only a few times. The rearrangement joins TRBV7-9 to TRBJ2-7, with a tentative D call TRBD2 (7 bases). The CDR3 length is 18 residues. V lost 2 bases, J lost 2 bases, and 22 bases lay in between. Germline V gene data show CDR1 as SEHNR and CDR2 as FQNEAQ (reference sequence). CDR3 sequence: CASSLKVGWGGDPYEQYF. For the CDR3, the DNA is TGTGCCAGCAGCTTAAAAGTGGGTTGGGGGGGCGACCCCTACGAGCAGTACTTC.

The chain uses TRBV7-9 and TRBJ2-1; 8 nucleotides match TRBD1. The germline CDR1 and CDR2 sequences are SEHNR and FQNEAQ (reference sequence). J lost 10 bases, V lost 1 base, and 12 bases had no gene match. The CDR3 length is 16 residues. CDR3 amino acids: CASSLGPPDRVYEQFF. The CDR3 nucleotides read TGTGCCAGCAGCTTAGGTCCTCCGGACAGGGTCTACGAGCAGTTCTTC.

This clonotype was counted between two and nine times. The rearrangement links TRBV15 to TRBJ2-1; unclear D gene. Germline loops: CDR1 LNHNV, CDR2 YYDKDF (reference sequence). This CDR3 has 13 amino acids. V lost 5 bases and J lost 4, with 9 bases in between. The CDR3 DNA follows: TGTGCCACCAGCCTGCGACAATACAATGAGCAGTTCTTC. Protein sequence: CATSLRQYNEQFF. The full variable domain, its missing parts supplied by reference TRBV15 and TRBJ2-1, is DAMVIQNPRYQVTQFGKPVTLSCSQTLNHNVMYWYQQKSSQAPKLLFHYYDKDFNNEADTPDNFQSRRPNTSFCFLDIRSPGLGDTAMYLCATSLRQYNEQFFGPGTRLTVL.

This clonotype was seen once. The J gene is TRBJ2-1, the V gene TRBV6-5; 10 bases are shared with TRBD2. This CDR3 region has 15 residues. V was clipped by 8 bases and J by 4 bases; unmatched bases: 8. Germline V gives CDR1 MNHEY, CDR2 SVGAGI. The CDR3 nucleotides are TGTGCCAGCCGAGCGGGGGGGCCCTTTTACAATGAGCAGTTCTTC. This sequence encodes CASRAGGPFYNEQFF.

This clonotype has at least ten counts. V usage is TRBV12-3 or TRBV12-4 and J usage is TRBJ2-7; D call uncertain. V lost 7 bases, J lost 2 bases, and 12 bases lay in between. The CDR3 has 13 residues. The CDR3: CASTPGRAYEQYF. Written as DNA, the CDR3 is TGTGCCAGCACCCCCGGACGGGCCTACGAGCAGTACTTC.

The chain combines TRBV5-6 with TRBJ2-1; 11 bases are a match to TRBD2. CDR1 and CDR2 from the germline V gene are SGHDT and YYEEEE. CDR3 length: 19 amino acids. V trimming: 4 bases; J trimming: 0 bases; junction bases outside the gene matches: 12. Here the CDR3 reads CASSPSGTSGTLSYNEQFF. DNA for the CDR3: TGTGCCAGCAGCCCCTCCGGGACTAGCGGAACTCTCTCCTACAATGAGCAGTTCTTC.

This clonotype was detected only once. V usage is TRBV10-3 and J usage is TRBJ1-1; 7 bases line up with TRBD1. Germline V gene lookup returns CDR1 ENHRY and CDR2 SYGVKD. With 10 bases clipped from V and 3 bases from J, the junction kept 5 bases outside the gene matches. The CDR3 contains 12 residues. The CDR3 DNA reads as TGTGCCAACGGACAGGTGTACACTGAAGCTTTCTTT. Residues: CANGQVYTEAFF.

The V gene is TRBV29-1, the J gene TRBJ1-1; D is unclear. CDR3 size: 13 residues. The V end lost 4 bases, the J end lost 3 bases, and 12 bases lay between the germline ends. Per the germline V gene, CDR1 is SQVTM and CDR2 is ANQGSEA. In DNA, the CDR3 is TGCAGCGTTGGAATGGGGTTAGACACTGAAGCTTTCTTT. Protein: CSVGMGLDTEAFF. Based on the CDR3 plus reference TRBV29-1 and TRBJ1-1, the full variable domain is SAVISQKPSRDICQRGTSLTIQCQVDSQVTMMFWYRQQPGQSLTLIATANQGSEATYESGFVIDKFPISRPNLTFSTLTVSNMSPEDSSIYLCSVGMGLDTEAFFGQGTRLTVV.

The chain is built from TRBV6-1 and TRBJ1-1; 8 nucleotides agree with TRBD1. The V gene end was trimmed by 6 bases and the J gene end by 6 bases; junction bases not matched to a gene: 9. Germline V gene sequence: CDR1 MNHNS, CDR2 SASEGT. CDR3 size: 14 residues. The CDR3 DNA follows: TGTGCCAGCAGCCGGGGACAGGTGGCTGCTGAAGCTTTCTTT. Amino acids: CASSRGQVAAEAFF.

About this clonotype itself: At one boundary the junction diverges from the germline segment, which might be a read error. The chain uses TRBV12-3 or TRBV12-4 and TRBJ2-5; perhaps D is TRBD1 or TRBD2 (6 bases each). The CDR3 is made up of 15 amino acids. CDR3 in amino acids: CAGSRIPGDTGDQYF. CDR3 nucleotide sequence: TGTGCCGGCAGCCGAATCCCCGGGGACACGGGGGACCAGTACTTC.

The genes are TRBV5-5 and TRBJ1-1, with D unclear. Trimming stripped 6 bases from V and 1 base from J, with 13 bases between. The CDR3 is 14 amino acids. The germline gives CDR1 SGHKS, CDR2 YYEKEE (reference sequence). In DNA form, the CDR3 reads TGTGCCAGCACCCAACAGAATTCGAACACTGAAGCTTTCTTT. Protein: CASTQQNSNTEAFF.

The chain has TRBV4-1 and TRBJ2-7; weak D call: TRBD2 (6 bases). Trimming cost V 0 bases and J 5 bases, with 14 bases left between them. The CDR3 loop spans 15 amino acids. CDR1 and CDR2 (germline): MGHRA, YSYEKL. The CDR3 region is CASSQDTEGMDEQYF. The CDR3 nucleotides read TGCGCCAGCAGCCAAGATACGGAGGGTATGGACGAGCAGTACTTC.

This clonotype has just a few counts. The chain is built from TRBV6-6 and TRBJ2-3; 7 bases map to TRBD2. The ends lost 8 bases at V and 5 bases at J; junction bases unmatched: 7. This CDR3 contains 13 residues. The V gene's germline CDR1 is MNHNY and CDR2 SVGAGI (reference sequence). CDR3 coding DNA: TGTGCCAGCGAAAGCGGGGAGGGAGATACGCAGTATTTT. This translates into CASESGEGDTQYF.

The chain has TRBV6-5 and TRBJ2-2; perhaps TRBD2 as D (5 bases). There are 18 residues in the CDR3. CDR1 and CDR2 (germline): MNHEY, SVGAGI. Trimming removed 2 bases from V and 5 bases from J, with 21 bases in between. The CDR3 here is CASSYMRDFETLTGELFF. The CDR3 DNA reads TGTGCCAGCAGTTACATGAGGGATTTCGAGACACTAACCGGGGAGCTGTTTTTT.